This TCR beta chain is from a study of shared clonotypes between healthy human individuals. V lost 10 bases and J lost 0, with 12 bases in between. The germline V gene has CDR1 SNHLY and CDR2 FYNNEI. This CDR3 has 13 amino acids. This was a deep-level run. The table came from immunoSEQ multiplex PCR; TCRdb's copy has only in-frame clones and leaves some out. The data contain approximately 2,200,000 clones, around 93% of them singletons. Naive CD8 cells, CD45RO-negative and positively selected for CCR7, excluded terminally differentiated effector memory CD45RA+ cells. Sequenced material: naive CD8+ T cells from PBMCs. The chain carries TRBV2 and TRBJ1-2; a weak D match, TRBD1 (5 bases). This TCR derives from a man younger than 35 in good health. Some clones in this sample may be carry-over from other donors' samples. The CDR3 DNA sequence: TGTGCCAAGATGGACAACCCTAACTATGGCTACACCTTC. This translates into CAKMDNPNYGYTF. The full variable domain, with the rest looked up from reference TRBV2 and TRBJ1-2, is EPEVTQTPSHQVTQMGQEVILRCVPISNHLYFYWYRQILGQKVEFLVSFYNNEISEKSEIFDDQFSVERPDGSNFTLKIRSTKLEDSAMYFCAKMDNPNYGYTFGSGTRLTVV.